This entry lists 10 T cell receptor beta chains sequenced from one sample in a study of graft-versus-host responses after intestinal transplantation. The table came from immunoSEQ multiplex PCR; TCRdb's copy has only in-frame clones and leaves some out. Of over 85,000 clones listed, 91% are singletons. No antigen is known for these receptors. The sequenced sample was unstimulated CD4+ T cells sorted from spleen or lymph node cells, obtained before transplant. The source of these receptors is a human donor who was the organ donor for an intestinal transplant.

The chain couples TRBV5-6 to TRBJ2-7; the D gene is possibly TRBD2 (6 bases). The CDR3 runs to 15 residues. The germline gives CDR1 SGHDT, CDR2 YYEEEE. Deletions cut 0 bases from V and 0 bases from J, with 10 bases between. The CDR3 reads CASSLGAGSSYEQYF. The CDR3 DNA reads TGTGCCAGCAGCTTGGGGGCGGGAAGCTCCTACGAGCAGTACTTC.

The rearrangement links TRBV10-3 to TRBJ2-5; 8 bases are shared with TRBD1. Losses at the gene ends were 8 bases for V and 3 bases for J; bases not matched to a gene: 8. This CDR3 is built from 14 residues. Germline V gene lookup returns CDR1 ENHRY and CDR2 SYGVKD. The CDR3 DNA reads TGTGCCATCGGGCAGGGGGCAGGAGAAGAGACCCAGTACTTC. Translating it yields CAIGQGAGEETQYF.

V usage is TRBV19 and J usage is TRBJ1-5; TRBD1 might be the D (5 bases). CDR1 LNHDA and CDR2 SQIVND come from the germline V gene (reference sequence). This CDR3 comprises 16 residues. The V gene lost 7 bases and the J gene lost 1 base, with 17 bases spanning the gap. CDR3 sequence reads: CASNPLWGASNQPQHF. CDR3 nucleotides: TGTGCCAGTAACCCACTCTGGGGCGCCAGCAATCAGCCCCAGCATTTT.

The rearrangement uses TRBV4-2 and TRBJ1-1; perhaps TRBD1 as D (6 bases). CDR3 length: 16 residues. Germline-derived CDR1 and CDR2 are LGHNA and YNFKEQ. Trimming left V 2 bases short and J 1 base short, with 14 bases between. The CDR3 region has the DNA TGTGCCAGCAGCCAACCTACCCAGGGGCCGAACACTGAAGCTTTCTTT. Translation gives CASSQPTQGPNTEAFF.

The V and J genes are TRBV5-1 and TRBJ2-7, with 10 bases that match TRBD1. CDR3 length: 16 amino acids. Germline CDR1 and CDR2: SGHRS and YFSETQ. The ends lost 0 bases at V and 4 bases at J; junction bases unmatched: 7. This chain's CDR3 is CASSLAGQGGGYEQYF. The DNA for the CDR3 is TGCGCCAGCAGCTTGGCAGGACAGGGGGGCGGGTACGAGCAGTACTTC. The variable domain in full, completed from reference TRBV5-1 and TRBJ2-7, reads KAGVTQTPRYLIKTRGQQVTLSCSPISGHRSVSWYQQTPGQGLQFLFEYFSETQRNKGNFPGRFSGRQFSNSRSEMNVSTLELGDSALYLCASSLAGQGGGYEQYFGPGTRLTVT.

This clone was picked up one time. The chain employs TRBV6-5 and TRBJ1-5; no clear D. V was shortened by 5 bases and J by 6 bases, with 5 bases between the two germline ends. Germline V CDR1 and CDR2: MNHEY, SVGAGI. The CDR3 loop spans 11 amino acids. The chain's CDR3 is CASSPLQPQHF. The CDR3 DNA reads TGTGCCAGCAGTCCCCTTCAGCCCCAGCATTTT.

This chain joins TRBV4-1 and TRBJ1-2; 7 bases are shared with TRBD1. This CDR3 region has 16 residues. Germline V gene lookup returns CDR1 MGHRA and CDR2 YSYEKL. V shed 0 bases and J 0 bases; nucleotides not matched to a gene: 4. The DNA of the CDR3 is TGCGCCAGCAGCCAAGATACTGGGACAGCTAACTATGGCTACACCTTC. Its translation is CASSQDTGTANYGYTF.

The chain links TRBV5-1 to TRBJ2-5, with 9 bases fitting TRBD1. CDR3 length: 14 amino acids. From germline, CDR1 is SGHRS and CDR2 YFSETQ. V lost 0 bases to trimming and J lost 5 bases; unmatched junction nucleotides: 2. CDR3 in DNA: TGCGCCAGCAGCTTGGCCGGGACAGGGGAGACCCAGTACTTC. It encodes CASSLAGTGETQYF.

This chain uses TRBV7-9 with TRBJ2-5, with D perhaps TRBD2 (7 bases). The tail of the sequence fits TRBJ2-7 better, so the J call may be wrong. CDR3 size: 15 residues. The germline CDR1 and CDR2 sequences are SEHNR and FQNEAQ (reference sequence). CDR3 sequence reads: CASSLALGGPDEQYF. CDR3 bases: TGTGCCAGCAGCTTAGCGCTGGGGGGGCCCGACGAGCAGTACTTC.

This clone was detected only a few times. The chain recombines TRBV19 with TRBJ2-1; D is uncertain. CDR1 LNHDA and CDR2 SQIVND come from the germline V gene (reference sequence). Trimming cost V 4 bases and J 9 bases, with 10 bases left between them. The CDR3 is 12 residues long. The CDR3 loop is CASSRAPSEQFF. CDR3 coding DNA: TGTGCCAGTAGTAGAGCCCCCTCTGAGCAGTTCTTC. Based on the CDR3 plus reference TRBV19 and TRBJ2-1, the full variable domain is DGGITQSPKYLFRKEGQNVTLSCEQNLNHDAMYWYRQDPGQGLRLIYYSQIVNDFQKGDIAEGYSVSREKKESFPLTVTSAQKNPTAFYLCASSRAPSEQFFGPGTRLTVL.